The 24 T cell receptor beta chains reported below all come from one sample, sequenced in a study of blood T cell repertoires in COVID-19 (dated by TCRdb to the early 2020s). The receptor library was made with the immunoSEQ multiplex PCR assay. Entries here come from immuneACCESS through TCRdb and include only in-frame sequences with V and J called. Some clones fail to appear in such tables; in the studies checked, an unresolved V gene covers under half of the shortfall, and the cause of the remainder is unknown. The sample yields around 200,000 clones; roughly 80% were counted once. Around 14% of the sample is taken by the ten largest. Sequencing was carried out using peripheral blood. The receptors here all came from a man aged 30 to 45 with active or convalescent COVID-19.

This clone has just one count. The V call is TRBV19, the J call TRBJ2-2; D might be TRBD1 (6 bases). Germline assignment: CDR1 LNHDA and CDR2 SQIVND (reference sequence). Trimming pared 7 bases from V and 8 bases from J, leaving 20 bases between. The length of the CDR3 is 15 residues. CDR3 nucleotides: TGTGCCAGTATCTCCGGGACACCCCTAGTAGGGGAGCTGTTTTTT. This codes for CASISGTPLVGELFF.

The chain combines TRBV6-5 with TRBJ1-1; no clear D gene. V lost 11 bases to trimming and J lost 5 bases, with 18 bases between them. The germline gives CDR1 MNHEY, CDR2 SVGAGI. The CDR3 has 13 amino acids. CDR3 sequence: CASSQVRETEAFF. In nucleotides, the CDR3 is TGTGCCTCCTCTCAGGTCCGAGAGACTGAAGCTTTCTTT.

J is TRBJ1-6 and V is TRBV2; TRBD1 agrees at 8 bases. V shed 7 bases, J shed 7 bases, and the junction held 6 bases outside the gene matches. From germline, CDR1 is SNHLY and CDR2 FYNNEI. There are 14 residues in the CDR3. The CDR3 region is CASTTRTGNSPLHF. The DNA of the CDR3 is TGTGCCAGCACCACTAGGACAGGGAATTCACCCCTCCACTTT.

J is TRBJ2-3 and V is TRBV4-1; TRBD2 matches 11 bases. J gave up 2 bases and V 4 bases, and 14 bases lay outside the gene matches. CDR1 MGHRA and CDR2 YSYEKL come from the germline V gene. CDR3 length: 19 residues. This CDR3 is CASSPLSGGAPVPTDTQYF. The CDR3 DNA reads TGCGCCAGCAGCCCGCTTAGCGGGGGGGCCCCTGTCCCCACAGATACGCAGTATTTT.

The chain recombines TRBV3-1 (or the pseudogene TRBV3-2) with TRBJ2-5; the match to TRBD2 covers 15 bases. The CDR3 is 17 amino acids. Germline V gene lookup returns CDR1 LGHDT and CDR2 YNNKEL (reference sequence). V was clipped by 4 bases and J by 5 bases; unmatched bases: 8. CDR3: CASSRRTSGRALETQYF. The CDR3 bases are TGTGCCAGCAGCCGGCGGACTAGCGGGAGGGCCTTGGAGACCCAGTACTTC.

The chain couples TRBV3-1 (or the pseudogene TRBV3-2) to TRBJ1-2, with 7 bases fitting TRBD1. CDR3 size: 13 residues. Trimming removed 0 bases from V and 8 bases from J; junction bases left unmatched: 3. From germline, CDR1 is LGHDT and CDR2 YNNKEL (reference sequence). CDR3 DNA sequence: TGTGCCAGCAGCCAAGATAGGGGGCACGGCTACACCTTC. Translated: CASSQDRGHGYTF.

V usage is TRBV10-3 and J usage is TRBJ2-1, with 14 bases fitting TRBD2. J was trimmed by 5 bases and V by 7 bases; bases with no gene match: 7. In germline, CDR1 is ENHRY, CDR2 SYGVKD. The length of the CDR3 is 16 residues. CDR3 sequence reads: CAINRGLAGVNNEQFF. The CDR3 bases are TGTGCCATCAACCGGGGACTAGCGGGAGTTAACAATGAGCAGTTCTTC.

CDR3: CASSYNGGGWNEQFF. For the CDR3, the DNA is TGTGCCAGCAGTTACAACGGCGGGGGATGGAATGAGCAGTTCTTC. This chain links TRBV6-2 or TRBV6-3 with TRBJ2-1, with 7 bases identical to TRBD2. This CDR3 has 15 amino acids. Trimming cost V 2 bases and J 7 bases; bases outside gene matches: 8. The germline CDR1 and CDR2 sequences are MNHEY and SVGEGT.

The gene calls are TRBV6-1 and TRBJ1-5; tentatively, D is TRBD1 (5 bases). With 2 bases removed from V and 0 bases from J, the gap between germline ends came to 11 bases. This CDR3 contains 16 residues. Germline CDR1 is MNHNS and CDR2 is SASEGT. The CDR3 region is CASSEPGLLSNQPQHF. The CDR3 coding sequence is TGTGCCAGCAGTGAACCGGGACTGCTTAGCAATCAGCCCCAGCATTTT.

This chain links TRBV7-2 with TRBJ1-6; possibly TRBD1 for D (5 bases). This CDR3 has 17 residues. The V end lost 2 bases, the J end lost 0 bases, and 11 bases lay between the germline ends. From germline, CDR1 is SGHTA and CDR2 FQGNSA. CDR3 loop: CASSLRWGSSYNSPLHF. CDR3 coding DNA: TGTGCCAGCAGCTTAAGGTGGGGCAGCTCCTATAATTCACCCCTCCACTTT.

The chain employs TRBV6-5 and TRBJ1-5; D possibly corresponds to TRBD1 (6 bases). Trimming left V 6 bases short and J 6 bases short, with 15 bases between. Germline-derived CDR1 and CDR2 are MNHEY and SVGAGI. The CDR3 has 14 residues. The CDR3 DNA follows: TGTGCCAGCAGCCTGGACAGTCCGACTCAGCCCCAGCATTTT. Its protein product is CASSLDSPTQPQHF.

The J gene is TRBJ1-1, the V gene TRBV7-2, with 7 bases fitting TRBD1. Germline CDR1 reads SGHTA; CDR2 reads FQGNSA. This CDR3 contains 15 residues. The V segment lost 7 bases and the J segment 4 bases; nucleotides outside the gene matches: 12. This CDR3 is CASNPRQGEGTEAFF. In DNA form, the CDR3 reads TGTGCCAGCAATCCCCGACAGGGAGAGGGCACTGAAGCTTTCTTT.

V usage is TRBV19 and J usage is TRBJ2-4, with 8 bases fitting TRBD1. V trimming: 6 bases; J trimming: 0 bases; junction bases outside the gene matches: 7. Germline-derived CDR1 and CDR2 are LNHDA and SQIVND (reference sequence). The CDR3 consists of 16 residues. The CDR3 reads CASRVTGELAKNIQYF. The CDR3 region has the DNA TGTGCCAGTAGGGTGACAGGGGAGCTAGCCAAAAACATTCAGTACTTC.

The CDR3 protein is CASSPQTGRETQYF. The DNA for the CDR3 is TGTGCCAGCAGCCCACAGACAGGGAGAGAGACCCAGTACTTC. The V and J genes are TRBV9 and TRBJ2-5; 7 positions agree with TRBD1. The CDR3 length is 14 residues. The J segment lost 4 bases and the V segment lost 4 bases, leaving 7 bases of the junction unmatched. Germline CDR1 is SGDLS and CDR2 is YYNGEE.

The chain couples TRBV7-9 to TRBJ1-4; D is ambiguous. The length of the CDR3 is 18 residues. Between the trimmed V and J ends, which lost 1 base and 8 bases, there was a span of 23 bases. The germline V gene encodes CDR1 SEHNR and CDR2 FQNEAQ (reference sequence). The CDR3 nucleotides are TGTGCCAGCAGCTTAGTAGACCCCATCCGAGCGAGGGAAGAAAAACTGTTTTTT. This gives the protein CASSLVDPIRAREEKLFF.

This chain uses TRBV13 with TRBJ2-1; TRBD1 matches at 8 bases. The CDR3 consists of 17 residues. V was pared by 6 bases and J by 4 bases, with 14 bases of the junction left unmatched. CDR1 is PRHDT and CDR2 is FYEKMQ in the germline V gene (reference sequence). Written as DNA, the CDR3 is TGTGCCAGCAGTGAAACTAGTCAGGGGGCTCGGTACAATGAGCAGTTCTTC. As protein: CASSETSQGARYNEQFF.

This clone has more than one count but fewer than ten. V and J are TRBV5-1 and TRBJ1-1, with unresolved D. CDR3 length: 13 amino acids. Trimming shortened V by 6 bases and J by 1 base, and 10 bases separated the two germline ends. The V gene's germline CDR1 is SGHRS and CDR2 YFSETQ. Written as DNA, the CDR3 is TGCGCCAGCACCTTTACTGGGAACACTGAAGCTTTCTTT. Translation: CASTFTGNTEAFF.

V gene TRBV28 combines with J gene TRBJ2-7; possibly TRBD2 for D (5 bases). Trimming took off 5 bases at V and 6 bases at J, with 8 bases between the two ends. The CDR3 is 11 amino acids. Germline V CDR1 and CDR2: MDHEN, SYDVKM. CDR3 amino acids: CASSVRAEQYF. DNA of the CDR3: TGTGCCAGCAGTGTGAGGGCCGAGCAGTACTTC.

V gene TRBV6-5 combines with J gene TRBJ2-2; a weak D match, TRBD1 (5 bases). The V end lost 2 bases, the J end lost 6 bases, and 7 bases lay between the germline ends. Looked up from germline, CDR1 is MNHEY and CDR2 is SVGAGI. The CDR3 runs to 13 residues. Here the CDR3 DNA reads TGTGCCAGCAGTTACGTAGGGGCCGGGGAGCTGTTTTTT. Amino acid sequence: CASSYVGAGELFF.

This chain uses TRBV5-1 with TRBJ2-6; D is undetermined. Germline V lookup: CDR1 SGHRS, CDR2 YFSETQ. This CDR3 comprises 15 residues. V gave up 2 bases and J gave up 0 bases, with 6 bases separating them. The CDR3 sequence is CASSLQISGANVLTF. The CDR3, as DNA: TGCGCCAGCAGCTTACAGATCTCTGGGGCCAACGTCCTGACTTTC.

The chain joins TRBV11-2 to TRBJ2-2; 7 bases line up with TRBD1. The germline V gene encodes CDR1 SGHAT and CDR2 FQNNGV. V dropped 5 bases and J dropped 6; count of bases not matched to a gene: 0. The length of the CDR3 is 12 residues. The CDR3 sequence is CASSGQAGELFF. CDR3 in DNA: TGTGCCAGCAGCGGACAGGCCGGGGAGCTGTTTTTT.

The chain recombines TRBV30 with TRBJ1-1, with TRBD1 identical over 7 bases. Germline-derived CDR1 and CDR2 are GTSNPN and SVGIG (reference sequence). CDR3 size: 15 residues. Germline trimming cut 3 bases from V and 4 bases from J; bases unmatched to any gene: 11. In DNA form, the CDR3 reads TGTGCCTGGAGGGGACAGTTCGGGGCTGTCACTGAAGCTTTCTTT. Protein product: CAWRGQFGAVTEAFF.

The CDR3, as DNA: TGTGCCAGCACCTACCGGGACGGGGAGCTGTTTTTT. Translated, it gives CASTYRDGELFF. V and J are TRBV2 and TRBJ2-2; D is perhaps TRBD2 (5 bases). Germline CDR1 is SNHLY and CDR2 is FYNNEI. CDR3 length: 12 amino acids. V lost 7 bases and J lost 7, with 10 bases in between. The full variable domain, rest sourced from reference TRBV2 and TRBJ2-2, is EPEVTQTPSHQVTQMGQEVILRCVPISNHLYFYWYRQILGQKVEFLVSFYNNEISEKSEIFDDQFSVERPDGSNFTLKIRSTKLEDSAMYFCASTYRDGELFFGEGSRLTVL.

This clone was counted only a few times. Written as DNA, the CDR3 is TGTGCCAGCAGTTTATTGTACGGACAGCTTAATTCACCCCTCCACTTT. It codes for CASSLLYGQLNSPLHF. The chain employs TRBV27 and TRBJ1-6; possible D gene TRBD1, 6 bases. This CDR3 is 16 amino acids long. The germline V gene encodes CDR1 MNHEY and CDR2 SMNVEV (reference sequence). Trimming removed 1 base at V and 6 bases at J, with 13 bases between.